This TCR beta chain came from a study of T cell responses to AZD1222 COVID-19 vaccine. A note on this clone: What it binds is not known.

TCRdb's copy holds only in-frame clones and misses some; the assay was immunoSEQ multiplex PCR. The sample has tens of thousands of clones, roughly 89% seen once. This CDR3 has 11 amino acids. The germline CDR1 and CDR2 sequences are ENHRY and SYGVKD. Between the trimmed V and J ends, which lost 11 bases and 4 bases, there was a span of 11 bases. Findings and caveats of the study: Unmutated variant regions reportedly attract nearly half of all spike-specific TCRs. Increases in Spike-specific TCR breadth and depth were seen after two AZD1222 doses.

This sample comprised peripheral blood, obtained 28 days after the second AZD1222 dose. The V and J genes are TRBV10-3 and TRBJ2-5; no clear D gene. This TCR was sampled from an adult who received the AZD1222 COVID-19 vaccine. For the CDR3, the DNA is TGTGCCTCGGGCCCCCCAGAGACCCAGTACTTC. This codes for CASGPPETQYF.